These 9 T cell receptor beta chains were sequenced from one sample in a study of blood T cell repertoires in COVID-19. Some clones are missing from TCRdb's copy, which holds only in-frame ones; the method was immunoSEQ multiplex PCR. The sample includes hundreds of thousands of clones, approximately 91% seen only once; the top ten take less than 9%. Material: peripheral blood. Receptor source: a woman between 50 and 59 years old with COVID-19, enrolled during active disease.

The J gene is TRBJ2-2, the V gene TRBV5-6, with 9 bases that match TRBD1. This CDR3 has 18 residues. Germline values: CDR1 SGHDT, CDR2 YYEEEE. With V trimmed by 4 bases and J by 2 bases, 12 bases remained unmatched. The CDR3 DNA sequence: TGTGCCAGCAGCACTGGGACAGGGCTCGGCCTTAACACCGGGGAGCTGTTTTTT. Amino acids: CASSTGTGLGLNTGELFF.

This clone was recorded at least ten times. The chain recombines TRBV5-6 with TRBJ2-1, with a possible D match to TRBD1 (6 bases). This CDR3 has 16 residues. V shed 4 bases and J shed 6 bases, with 20 bases lying between them. Per the germline V gene, CDR1 is SGHDT and CDR2 is YYEEEE. The CDR3: CASSGGMFGRSNEQFF. DNA of the CDR3: TGTGCCAGCAGCGGGGGCATGTTTGGGCGCTCCAATGAGCAGTTCTTC.

As concerns this clone: The junction shows a germline mismatch at one end, possibly a read error. V is TRBV5-6 and J is TRBJ1-4; D not resolved. Per the germline V gene, CDR1 is SGHDT and CDR2 is YYEEEE. CDR3 size: 13 residues. CDR3 nucleotides: TGTGCCAGCAGCTTGCTCAGTAATCAAAAACTGTTTTTT. Encoded protein: CASSLLSNQKLFF.

V is TRBV11-2 and J is TRBJ2-7, with D maybe TRBD1 (5 bases). Deletions cut 6 bases from V and 8 bases from J, with 17 bases between. Germline CDR1 SGHAT, CDR2 FQNNGV. This CDR3 is 13 amino acids long. The CDR3 DNA sequence: TGTGCCAGCAGTTCTTCTATAGACAGCAAGCAGTACTTC. It codes for CASSSSIDSKQYF.

The rearrangement uses TRBV5-1 and TRBJ2-1, with D perhaps TRBD2 (5 bases). The V gene's germline CDR1 is SGHRS and CDR2 YFSETQ. This CDR3 comprises 12 residues. The ends were cut back, 0 bases at V and 13 bases at J, with 11 bases in the middle. The DNA of the CDR3 is TGCGCCAGCAGCTTGGCCGGGGTGGGTCAGTTCTTC. Residues: CASSLAGVGQFF.

The CDR3 bases are TGTGCCAGCAGTTCTGGGTCAGGGCAGTTCTTC. It encodes CASSSGSGQFF. The chain employs TRBV5-4 and TRBJ2-1; no firm D call. V was shortened by 5 bases and J by 12 bases, with 12 bases between the two germline ends. Germline lookup yields CDR1 SGHNT and CDR2 YYREEE (reference sequence). CDR3 length equals 11 residues.

This chain joins TRBV29-1 and TRBJ2-5; D uncertain. The CDR3 contains 11 residues. Trimming stripped 5 bases from V and 1 base from J, with 5 bases between. From germline, CDR1 is SQVTM and CDR2 ANQGSEA. CDR3 coding DNA: TGCAGCGTTAAGCCCCAAGAGACCCAGTACTTC. This gives the protein CSVKPQETQYF. The whole variable domain, filled in from reference TRBV29-1 and TRBJ2-5, reads SAVISQKPSRDICQRGTSLTIQCQVDSQVTMMFWYRQQPGQSLTLIATANQGSEATYESGFVIDKFPISRPNLTFSTLTVSNMSPEDSSIYLCSVKPQETQYFGPGTRLLVL.

This chain uses TRBV30 with TRBJ2-1; 7 bases map to TRBD1. V shed 3 bases and J 1 base; nucleotides not matched to a gene: 3. This CDR3 region has 14 residues. CDR1 is GTSNPN, CDR2 SVGIG, per germline (reference sequence). The CDR3 sequence: CAWSKGQSYNEQFF. DNA of the CDR3: TGTGCCTGGAGCAAGGGACAGTCCTACAATGAGCAGTTCTTC.

This chain joins TRBV7-2 and TRBJ1-2; no clear D. The CDR3 spans 13 residues. V dropped 6 bases and J dropped 1 base, with 9 bases sitting between them. Germline CDR1 is SGHTA and CDR2 is FQGNSA. CDR3 in amino acids: CASSLPVNYGYTF. The CDR3 nucleotides read TGTGCCAGCAGTTTACCCGTTAACTATGGCTACACCTTC.